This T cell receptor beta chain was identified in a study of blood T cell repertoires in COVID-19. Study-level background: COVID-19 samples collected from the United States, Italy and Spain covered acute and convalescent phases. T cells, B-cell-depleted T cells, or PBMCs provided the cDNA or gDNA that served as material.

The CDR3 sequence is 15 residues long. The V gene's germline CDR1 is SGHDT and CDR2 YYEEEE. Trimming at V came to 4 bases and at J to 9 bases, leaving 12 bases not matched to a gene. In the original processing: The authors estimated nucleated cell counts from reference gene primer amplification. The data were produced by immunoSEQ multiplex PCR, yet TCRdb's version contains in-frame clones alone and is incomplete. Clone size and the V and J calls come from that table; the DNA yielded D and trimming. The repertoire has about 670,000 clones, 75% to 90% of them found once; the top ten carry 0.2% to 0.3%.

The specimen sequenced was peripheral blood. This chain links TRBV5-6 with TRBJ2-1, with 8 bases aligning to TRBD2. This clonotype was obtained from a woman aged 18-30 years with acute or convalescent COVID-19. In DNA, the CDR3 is TGTGCCAGCAGCATGCCGGGACTAGTGATTCGTGAGCAGTTCTTC. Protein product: CASSMPGLVIREQFF.